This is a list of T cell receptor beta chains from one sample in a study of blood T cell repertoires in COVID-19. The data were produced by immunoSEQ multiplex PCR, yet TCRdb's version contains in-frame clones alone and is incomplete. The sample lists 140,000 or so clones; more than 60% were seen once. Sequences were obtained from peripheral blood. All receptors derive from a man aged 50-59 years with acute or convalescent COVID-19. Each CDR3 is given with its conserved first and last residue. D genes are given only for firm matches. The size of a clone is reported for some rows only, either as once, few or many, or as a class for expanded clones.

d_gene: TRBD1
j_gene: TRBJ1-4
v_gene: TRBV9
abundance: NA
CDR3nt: TGTGCCAGCAGCGTAGCGGACAGGGGGAATGAAAAACTGTTTTTT
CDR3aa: CASSVADRGNEKLFF

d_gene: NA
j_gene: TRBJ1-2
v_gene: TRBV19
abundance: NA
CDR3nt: TGTGCCAGTAGTATAGCTCGACAGCTTTCTAACTATGGCTACACCTTC
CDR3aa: CASSIARQLSNYGYTF

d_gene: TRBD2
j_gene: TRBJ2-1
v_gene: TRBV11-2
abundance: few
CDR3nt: TGTGCCAGCAGCCCCTATATAACTAGCGGGGGGGAGCAGTTCTTC
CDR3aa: CASSPYITSGGEQFF

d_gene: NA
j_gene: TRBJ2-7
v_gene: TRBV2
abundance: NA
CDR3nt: TGTGCCAGCAGTGAAGCGCGTACACAGTCGCAAGAGCAGTACTTC
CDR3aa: CASSEARTQSQEQYF

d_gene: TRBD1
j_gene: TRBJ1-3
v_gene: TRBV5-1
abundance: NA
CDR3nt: TGCGCCAGCAGCTTGGACCCACAGGGGATGGCTGGAAACACCATATATTTT
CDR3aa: CASSLDPQGMAGNTIYF

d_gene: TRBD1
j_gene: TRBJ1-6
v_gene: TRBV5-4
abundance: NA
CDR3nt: TGTGCCAGCAGCCTAGACAGGGGCCCTGATAATTCACCCCTCCACTTT
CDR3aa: CASSLDRGPDNSPLHF

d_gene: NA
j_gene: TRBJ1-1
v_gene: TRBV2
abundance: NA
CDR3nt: TGTGCCAGCAGTGCGGAGGGAAGATCGCCTGAAGCTTTCTTT
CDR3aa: CASSAEGRSPEAFF

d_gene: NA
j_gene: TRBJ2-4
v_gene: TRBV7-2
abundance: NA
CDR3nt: TGTGCCACCGGGGTGGCGGGCGCCGGCATTCAGTACTTC
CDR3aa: CATGVAGAGIQYF

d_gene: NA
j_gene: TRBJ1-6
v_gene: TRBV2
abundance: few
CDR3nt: TGTGCCAGCAGGTCAAGGGGTCCACTTAATTCACCCCTCCACTTT
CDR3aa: CASRSRGPLNSPLHF

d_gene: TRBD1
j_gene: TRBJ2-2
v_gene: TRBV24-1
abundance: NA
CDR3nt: TGTGCCACCAGTGATCCGGGACAGGGGGCGTCCGGGGAGCTGTTTTTT
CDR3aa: CATSDPGQGASGELFF

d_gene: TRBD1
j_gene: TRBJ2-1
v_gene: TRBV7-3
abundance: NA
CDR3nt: TGTGCCAGCAGCTACGGACAGGGCACTTACAATGAGCAGTTCTTC
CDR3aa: CASSYGQGTYNEQFF

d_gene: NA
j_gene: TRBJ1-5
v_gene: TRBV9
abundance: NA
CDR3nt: TGTGCCAGCAGCGTAGGGGGCCAAGGTCAGCCCCAGCATTTT
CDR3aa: CASSVGGQGQPQHF

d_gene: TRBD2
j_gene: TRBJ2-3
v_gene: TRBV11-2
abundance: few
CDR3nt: TGTGCCAGCAGCTCGACTAGCGGCACAGATACGCAGTATTTT
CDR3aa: CASSSTSGTDTQYF

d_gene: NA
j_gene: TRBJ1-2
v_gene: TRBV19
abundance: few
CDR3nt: TGTGCCAGTGCGCCAGGGTCGATAGGTGGCTACACCTTC
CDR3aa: CASAPGSIGGYTF

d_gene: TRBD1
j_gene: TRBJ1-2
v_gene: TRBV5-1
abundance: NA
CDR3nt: TGCGCCAGCAGCCGGACAGGGGAGGGCTACACCTTC
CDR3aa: CASSRTGEGYTF

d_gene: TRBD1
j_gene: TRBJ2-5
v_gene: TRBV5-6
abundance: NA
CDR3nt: TGTGCCAGCAGCCAAAGGACAGGGGGCGCATATGAGACCCAGTACTTC
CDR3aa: CASSQRTGGAYETQYF

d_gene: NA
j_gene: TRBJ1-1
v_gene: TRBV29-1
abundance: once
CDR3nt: TGCAGCGTTGGAGGGTTGAACACTGAAGCTTTCTTT
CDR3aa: CSVGGLNTEAFF

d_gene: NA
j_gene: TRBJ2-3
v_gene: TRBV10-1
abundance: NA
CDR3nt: TGCGCCAGCAGTTTGGGGGGGCCGAGCACAGATACGCAGTATTTT
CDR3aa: CASSLGGPSTDTQYF

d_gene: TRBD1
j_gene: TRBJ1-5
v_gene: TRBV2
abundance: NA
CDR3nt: TGTGCCAGCAGCCTACAGGGGATCAATCAGCCCCAGCATTTT
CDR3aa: CASSLQGINQPQHF

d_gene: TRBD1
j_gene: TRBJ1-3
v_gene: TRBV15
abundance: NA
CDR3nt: TGTGCCACCAGCAGGACCGGGACAGTTTATTCTGGAAACACCATATATTTT
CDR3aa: CATSRTGTVYSGNTIYF

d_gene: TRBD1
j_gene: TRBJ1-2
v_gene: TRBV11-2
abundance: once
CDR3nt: TGTGCCAGCAGGAGACCGGGACAGGGTAACTATGGCTACACCTTC
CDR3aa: CASRRPGQGNYGYTF

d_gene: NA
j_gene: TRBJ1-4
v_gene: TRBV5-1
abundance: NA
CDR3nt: TGCGCCAGCAGCGATGACAGAGGCGCTGAAAAACTGTTTTTT
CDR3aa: CASSDDRGAEKLFF

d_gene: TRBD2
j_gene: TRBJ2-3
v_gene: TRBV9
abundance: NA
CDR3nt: TGTGCCAGCAGCCCATGGACTAGCGGGGGGGCGGATACGCAGTATTTT
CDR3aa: CASSPWTSGGADTQYF

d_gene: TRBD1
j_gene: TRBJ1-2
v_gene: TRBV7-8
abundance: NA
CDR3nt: TGTGCCAGCAGCTTAGCCGGGACAGTCTATGGCTACACCTTC
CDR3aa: CASSLAGTVYGYTF

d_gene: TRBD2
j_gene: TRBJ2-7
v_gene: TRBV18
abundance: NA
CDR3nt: TGTGCGGTGGCTAGCGGGACCTACGAGCAGTACTTC
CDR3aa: CAVASGTYEQYF

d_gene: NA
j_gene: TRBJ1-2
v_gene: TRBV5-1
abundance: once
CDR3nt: TGCGCCAGCAGCTCATCAGTAAACTATGGCTACACCTTC
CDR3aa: CASSSSVNYGYTF

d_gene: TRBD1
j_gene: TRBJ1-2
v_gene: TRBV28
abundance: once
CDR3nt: TGTGCCAGCAGTTTACGACAGGGGGTTCGTCTTGGCTACACCTTC
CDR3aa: CASSLRQGVRLGYTF

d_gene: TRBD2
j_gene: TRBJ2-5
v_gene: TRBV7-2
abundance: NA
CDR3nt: TGTGCCAGCAGCTTCGGGGGGGAGACCCAGTACTTC
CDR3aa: CASSFGGETQYF

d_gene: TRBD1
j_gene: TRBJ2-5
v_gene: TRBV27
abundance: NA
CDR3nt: TGTGCCAGCAGCTCACCGGGACAGGGCAGGCGAGAGACCCAGTACTTC
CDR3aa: CASSSPGQGRRETQYF

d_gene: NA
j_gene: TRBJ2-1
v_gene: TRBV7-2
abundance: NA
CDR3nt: TGTGCCAGCAGCACGGCGGGTGGCGAGCAGTTCTTC
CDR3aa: CASSTAGGEQFF

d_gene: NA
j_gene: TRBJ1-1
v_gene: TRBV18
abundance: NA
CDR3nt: TGTGCCAGCTCTCCCGCGGTGAACACTGAAGCTTTCTTT
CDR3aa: CASSPAVNTEAFF

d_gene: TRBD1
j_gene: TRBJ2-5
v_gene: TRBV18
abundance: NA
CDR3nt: TGTGCCAGCTCTCTGGAGAAGGGGGCTGGAGAGACCCAGTACTTC
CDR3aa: CASSLEKGAGETQYF

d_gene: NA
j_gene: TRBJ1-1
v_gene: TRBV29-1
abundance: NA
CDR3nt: TGCAGCGTTACGGTCGGGGAAGCTTTCTTT
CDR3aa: CSVTVGEAFF

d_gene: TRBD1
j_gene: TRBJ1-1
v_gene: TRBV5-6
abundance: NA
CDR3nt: TGTGCCAGCAGCTTCGGACAGGGGAACACTGAAGCTTTCTTT
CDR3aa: CASSFGQGNTEAFF

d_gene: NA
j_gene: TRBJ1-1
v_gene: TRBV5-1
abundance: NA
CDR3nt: TGCGCCAGCAGCCTTAGCACAGGGAACACTGAAGCTTTCTTT
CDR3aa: CASSLSTGNTEAFF

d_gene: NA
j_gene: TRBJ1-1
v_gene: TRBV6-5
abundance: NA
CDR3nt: TGTGCCAGCAGTTATTTTGAGGGAACTGAAGCTTTCTTT
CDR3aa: CASSYFEGTEAFF

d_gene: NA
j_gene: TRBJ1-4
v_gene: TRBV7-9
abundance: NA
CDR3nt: TGTGCCAGCAGCTCCGTTAACAGCGGAGCTAATGAAAAACTGTTTTTT
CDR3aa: CASSSVNSGANEKLFF

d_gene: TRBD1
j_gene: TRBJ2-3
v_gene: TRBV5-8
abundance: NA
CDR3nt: TGTGCCAGCAGCTTGTTTGGGGACAGGGCCATCACAGATACGCAGTATTTT
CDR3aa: CASSLFGDRAITDTQYF

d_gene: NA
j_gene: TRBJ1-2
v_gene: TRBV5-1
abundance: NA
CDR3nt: TGCGCCAGCAGCTTGGGAGGAGGGAGCTATGGCTACACCTTC
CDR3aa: CASSLGGGSYGYTF

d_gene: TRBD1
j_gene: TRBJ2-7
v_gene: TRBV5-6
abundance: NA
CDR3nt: TGTGCCAGCAGCGGAAGACAGGGGGCAACGTCGCGAGAGCAGTACTTC
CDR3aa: CASSGRQGATSREQYF

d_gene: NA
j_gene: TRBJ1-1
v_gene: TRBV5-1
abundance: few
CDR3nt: TGCGCCAGCAGCGAACAGGGTTGGGTGAACACTGAAGCTTTCTTT
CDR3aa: CASSEQGWVNTEAFF

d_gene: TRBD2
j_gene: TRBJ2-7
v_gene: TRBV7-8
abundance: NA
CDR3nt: TGTGCCAGCAGCCCTCTAGCGGGCAGCCCCTACGAGCAGTACTTC
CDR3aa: CASSPLAGSPYEQYF

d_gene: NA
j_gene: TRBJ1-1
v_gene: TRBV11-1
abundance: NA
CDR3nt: TGTGCCAGCAGCTCGGACATCATGAACACTGAAGCTTTCTTT
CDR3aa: CASSSDIMNTEAFF

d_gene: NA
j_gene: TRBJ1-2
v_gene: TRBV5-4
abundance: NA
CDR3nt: TGTGCCAGCAGCCGCTCGGGGGAGAATAACTATGGCTACACCTTC
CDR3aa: CASSRSGENNYGYTF

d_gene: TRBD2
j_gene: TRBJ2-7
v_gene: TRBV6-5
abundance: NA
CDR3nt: TGTGCCAGCACCACCCCGACGGGGGGCGAGCAGTACTTC
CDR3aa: CASTTPTGGEQYF

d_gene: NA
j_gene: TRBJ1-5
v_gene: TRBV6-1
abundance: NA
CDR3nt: TGTGCCAGCAGTGAGGGAGGGATTAGCAATCAGCCCCAGCATTTT
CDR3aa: CASSEGGISNQPQHF

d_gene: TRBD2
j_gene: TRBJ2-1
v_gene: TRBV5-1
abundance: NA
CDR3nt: TGCGCCAGCAGCTTGGCCGTAGGACAGAACTCATGGACTAGCGGGGGTTACAATGAGCAGTTCTTC
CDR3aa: CASSLAVGQNSWTSGGYNEQFF

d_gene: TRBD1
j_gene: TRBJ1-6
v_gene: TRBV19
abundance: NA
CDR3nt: TGTGCCAGCCGGGACAGAGGGGGTTCACCCCTCCACTTT
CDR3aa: CASRDRGGSPLHF

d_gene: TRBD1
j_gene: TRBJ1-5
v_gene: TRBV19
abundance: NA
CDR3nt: TGTGCCAGTAGTTGGGGCCCGACAGGGAATCAGCCCCAGCATTTT
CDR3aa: CASSWGPTGNQPQHF

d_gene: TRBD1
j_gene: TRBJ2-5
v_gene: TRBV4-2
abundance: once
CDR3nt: TGTGCCAGCAGCAAGACAGGGGGCGGGGGAGAGACCCAGTACTTC
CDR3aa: CASSKTGGGGETQYF

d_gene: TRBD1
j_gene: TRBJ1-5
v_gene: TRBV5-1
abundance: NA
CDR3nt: TGCGCCAGCAGCTTGGGGGGACAGGGGTCCAATCAGCCCCAGCATTTT
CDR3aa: CASSLGGQGSNQPQHF

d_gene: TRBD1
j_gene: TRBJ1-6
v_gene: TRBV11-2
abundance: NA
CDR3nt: TGTGCCAGCAGACTAACAGGGGGCCGGGACTCACCCCTCCACTTT
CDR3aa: CASRLTGGRDSPLHF

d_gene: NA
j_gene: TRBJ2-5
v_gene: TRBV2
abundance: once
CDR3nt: TGTGCCAGCAGTACACAGCAAGAGACCCAGTACTTC
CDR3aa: CASSTQQETQYF

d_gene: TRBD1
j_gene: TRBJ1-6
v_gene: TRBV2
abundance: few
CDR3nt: TGTGCCAGCAGAGAGACAGGGGGATATAATTCACCCCTCCACTTT
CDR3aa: CASRETGGYNSPLHF

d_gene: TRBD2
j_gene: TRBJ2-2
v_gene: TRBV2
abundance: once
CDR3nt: TGTGCCAGCATGTACGGCGGGGGGGCGAACACCGGGGAGCTGTTTTTT
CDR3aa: CASMYGGGANTGELFF

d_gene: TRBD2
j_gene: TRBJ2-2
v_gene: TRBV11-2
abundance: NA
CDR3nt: TGTGCCAGCAGCCCGGGACTAGCAAGTTACACCGGGGAGCTGTTTTTT
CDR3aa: CASSPGLASYTGELFF

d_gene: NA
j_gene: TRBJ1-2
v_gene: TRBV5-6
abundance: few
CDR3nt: TGTGCCAGCAGGCGAAGCGGGAGACACTATGGCTACACCTTC
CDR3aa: CASRRSGRHYGYTF

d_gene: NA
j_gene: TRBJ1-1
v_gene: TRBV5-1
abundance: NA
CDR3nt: TGCGCCAGCAGCTTATACTTAACGGGAGGGGACACTGAAGCTTTCTTT
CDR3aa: CASSLYLTGGDTEAFF